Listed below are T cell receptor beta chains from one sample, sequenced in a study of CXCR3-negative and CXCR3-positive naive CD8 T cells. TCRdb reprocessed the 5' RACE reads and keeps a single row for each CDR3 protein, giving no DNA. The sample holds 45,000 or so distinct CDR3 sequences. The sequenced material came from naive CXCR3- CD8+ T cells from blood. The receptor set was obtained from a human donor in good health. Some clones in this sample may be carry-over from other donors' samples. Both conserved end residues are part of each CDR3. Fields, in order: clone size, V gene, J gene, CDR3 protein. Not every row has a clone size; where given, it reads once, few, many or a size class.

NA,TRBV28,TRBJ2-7,CATLPRGSSSYEQYF
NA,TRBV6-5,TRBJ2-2,CASSYSIGAAGELFF
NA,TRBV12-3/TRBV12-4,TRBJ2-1,CASSFRRAQEQFF
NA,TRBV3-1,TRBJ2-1,CATTKPGQGPEQFF
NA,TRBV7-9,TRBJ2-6,CASKASGANVLTF
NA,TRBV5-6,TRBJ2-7,CASSLPGAGYEQYF
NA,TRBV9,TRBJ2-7,CASSVAIGGYEQYF
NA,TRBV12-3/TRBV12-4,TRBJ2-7,CASSPGLAISYEQYF
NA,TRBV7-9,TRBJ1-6,CASSGVWGVNSPLHF
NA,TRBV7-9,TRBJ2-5,CASSPRASQETQYF
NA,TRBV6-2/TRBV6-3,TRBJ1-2,CASSTGPRQHGYTF
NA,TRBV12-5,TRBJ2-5,CASGLVQSDSVVTETQYF
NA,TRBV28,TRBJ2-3,CASSFSTVTEGNTDTQYF
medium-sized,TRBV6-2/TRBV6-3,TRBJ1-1,CASSYYSQAREAFF
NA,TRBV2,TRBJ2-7,CASSDFRGYEQYF
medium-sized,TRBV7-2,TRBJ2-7,CASSFRGSYEQYF
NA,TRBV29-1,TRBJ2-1,CSVSGLADNEQFF
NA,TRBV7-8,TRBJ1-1,CASSSPDRAFF
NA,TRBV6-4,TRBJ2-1,CASSDSLADYNEQFF
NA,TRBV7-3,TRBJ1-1,CASSLMGVARASEAFF
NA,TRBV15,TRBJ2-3,CATSGPWSQAGTDTQYF
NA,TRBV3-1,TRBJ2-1,CASSQGLYNEQFF
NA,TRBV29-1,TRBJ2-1,CSAIGGGRDEQFF
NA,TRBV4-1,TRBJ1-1,CASSQATGNTEAFF
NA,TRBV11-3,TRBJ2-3,CASSNSGISGGTDTQYF
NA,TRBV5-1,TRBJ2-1,CASSLAGPMEQFF
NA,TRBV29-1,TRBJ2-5,CSVELGQTQETQYF
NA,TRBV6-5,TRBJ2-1,CASSYEADGEQFF
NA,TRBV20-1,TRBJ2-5,CSVQGHHEVKTQYF
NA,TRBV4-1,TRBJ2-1,CASSQQTGTPNEQFF
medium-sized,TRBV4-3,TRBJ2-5,CASSQTRGGVGTQYF